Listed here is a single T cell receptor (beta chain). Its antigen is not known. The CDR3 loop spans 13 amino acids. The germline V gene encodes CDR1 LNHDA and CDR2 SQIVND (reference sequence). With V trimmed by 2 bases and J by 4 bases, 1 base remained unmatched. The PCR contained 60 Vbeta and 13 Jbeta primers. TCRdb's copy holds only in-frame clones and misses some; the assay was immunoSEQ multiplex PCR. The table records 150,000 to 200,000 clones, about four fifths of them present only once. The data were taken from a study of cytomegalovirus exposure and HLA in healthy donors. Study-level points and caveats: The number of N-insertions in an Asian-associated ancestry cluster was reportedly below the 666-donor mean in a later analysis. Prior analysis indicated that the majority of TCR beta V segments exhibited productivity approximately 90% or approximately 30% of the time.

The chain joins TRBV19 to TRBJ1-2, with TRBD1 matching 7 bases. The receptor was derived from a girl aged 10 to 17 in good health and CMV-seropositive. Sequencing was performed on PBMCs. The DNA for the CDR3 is TGTGCCAGTAGTATAAACAGGGGCTATGGCTACACCTTC. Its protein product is CASSINRGYGYTF.